Given below is one TCR beta chain in context. Its specificity is unknown. Germline V gene lookup returns CDR1 MNHEY and CDR2 SVGAGI. The CDR3 spans 14 residues. V lost 0 bases and J 2 bases, leaving 5 bases between the germline ends. Generated by immunoSEQ multiplex PCR, the TCRdb table keeps only in-frame clones and is missing some. The sample lists 55,000 to 80,000 clones; 93% were seen once. This entry belongs to a study of PD-1 blockade in classical Hodgkin lymphoma. All patients experienced relapse after autologous stem cell transplantation, and brentuximab vedotin exposure was variable. Study-wide points: Baseline diversity in complete responders resembled that of newly diagnosed patients. Newly diagnosed patients were reported to exhibit reduced baseline TCR diversity relative to healthy donors. Prior therapy or disease activity may underlie the repertoire differences, whose causes remain undefined. A significant rise in TCR diversity by C4D1 was seen for CD4+ but not CD8+ cells.

The input for sequencing was peripheral blood mononuclear cells (PBMCs), taken at baseline. This clonotype was obtained from a human donor with classical Hodgkin lymphoma. The V call is TRBV6-5, the J call TRBJ2-1; no reliable D call. The CDR3 DNA is TGTGCCAGCAGTTACTCGACGACCTACAATGAGCAGTTCTTC. Amino acids: CASSYSTTYNEQFF.